Presented here are 9 T cell receptor beta chains from one specimen sequenced in a study of CD8 T cells in ankylosing spondylitis. TCRdb re-called the 5' RACE reads with MiXCR, one entry per CDR3 protein. Of some 270,000 distinct CDR3 sequences listed, roughly 32% are singletons. Sequenced input: blood, either unsorted or a sorted T cell fraction (not recorded which). The receptors here all came from a male donor with ankylosing spondylitis or in good health (not recorded which).

This chain connects TRBV21-1 to TRBJ2-4; the D call TRBD1 from the table was never checked on the DNA. TRBV21-1 is marked as a pseudogene. The CDR3 is made up of 16 amino acids. CDR3 sequence (DNA): TGTGCCAGCAGCAAAGCTTCGTGGGGGGTCAAAAACATTCAGTACTTC. Translating gives CASSKASWGVKNIQYF.

This clonotype was observed many times. J is TRBJ2-7 and V is TRBV20-1; unclear D gene. CDR3 length: 13 residues. Germline V gives CDR1 DFQATT, CDR2 SNEGSKA (reference sequence). The germline V and J ends were trimmed by 0 bases and 3 bases, with 9 bases remaining between them. CDR3 region: CSARDSTVYEQYF. As DNA, the CDR3 is TGCAGTGCTAGAGATTCCACTGTCTACGAGCAGTACTTC.

This clonotype was counted at least ten times. V is TRBV20-1 and J is TRBJ2-1; D gene unclear. This CDR3 is built from 15 residues. Germline CDR1 reads DFQATT; CDR2 reads SNEGSKA (reference sequence). The V and J ends lost 0 bases and 1 base respectively, with 10 bases between them. The CDR3 bases are TGCAGTGCTAGAGAAGGGTGGACGTCCTACAATGAGCAGTTCTTC. As protein: CSAREGWTSYNEQFF.

The rearrangement uses TRBV20-1 and TRBJ2-5, with D possibly TRBD1 on 6 matching bases. The CDR3 has 16 amino acids. V was cut by 0 bases and J by 2 bases, with 16 bases left in between. CDR1 DFQATT and CDR2 SNEGSKA come from the germline V gene (reference sequence). CDR3 amino acids: CSARDYRARGQETQYF. For the CDR3, the DNA is TGCAGTGCTAGAGATTATCGAGCTAGGGGGCAAGAGACCCAGTACTTC.

This rearrangement joins TRBV20-1 to TRBJ2-3, with D unclear. The CDR3 length is 15 residues. Trimming removed 4 bases at V and 6 bases at J, with 20 bases between. Looked up from germline, CDR1 is DFQATT and CDR2 is SNEGSKA (reference sequence). The CDR3 loop reads CSANLPLSYRDTQYF. For the CDR3, the DNA is TGCAGTGCTAACCTCCCACTATCTTACCGCGATACGCAGTATTTT.

This clonotype was seen ten or more times. DNA of the CDR3: TGCAGTGCCGAGGGGCGGGGGGAGCTGTTTTTT. Protein product: CSAEGRGELFF. The genes are TRBV20-1 and TRBJ2-2, with D possibly called TRBD1 or TRBD2 (5 bases each). Trimming removed 6 bases from V and 8 bases from J, with 10 bases in between. Germline V gives CDR1 DFQATT, CDR2 SNEGSKA (reference sequence). This CDR3 region has 11 residues.

The V gene is TRBV5-6, the J gene TRBJ2-7; D not resolved. Germline V lookup: CDR1 SGHDT, CDR2 YYEEEE. The CDR3 runs to 15 residues. With 5 bases removed from V and 3 bases from J, the gap between germline ends came to 18 bases. This CDR3 reads CASRRLLRDFYEQYF. In nucleotides, the CDR3 is TGTGCCAGCAGACGACTCCTTAGAGACTTCTACGAGCAGTACTTC. The full variable domain, its missing parts supplied by reference TRBV5-6 and TRBJ2-7, is DAGVTQSPTHLIKTRGQQVTLRCSPKSGHDTVSWYQQALGQGPQFIFQYYEEEERQRGNFPDRFSGHQFPNYSSELNVNALLLGDSALYLCASRRLLRDFYEQYFGPGTRLTVT.

The chain recombines TRBV20-1 with TRBJ2-7, with a possible D match to TRBD1 (5 bases). From germline, CDR1 is DFQATT and CDR2 SNEGSKA (reference sequence). This CDR3 comprises 13 residues. Trimming cost V 0 bases and J 5 bases, with 11 bases left between them. The CDR3 is CSARDSGRHEQYF. As DNA, the CDR3 is TGCAGTGCTAGAGATTCAGGGCGGCACGAGCAGTACTTC.

The chain carries TRBV29-1 and TRBJ1-1, with D unresolved. This CDR3 is built from 11 residues. Germline values: CDR1 SQVTM, CDR2 ANQGSEA. Trimming took 0 bases from V and 4 from J, leaving 3 bases between them. The CDR3 here is CSVEEATEAFF. The CDR3 DNA is TGCAGCGTTGAAGAGGCCACTGAAGCTTTCTTT.